The entry below gives a single TCR beta chain sequence along with its context. The antigen is unknown. This specimen comes from a study of T cells in Graves' hyperthyroidism and ophthalmopathy. Study-wide results and limits: The majority of expanded thyroid clonotypes above 0.001 also appeared in blood.

Fresh peripheral blood, 7.5 to 10 ml of it, supplied the PBMCs. TCR beta CDR3 regions were amplified from RNA. An initial round of RT-PCR targeting the TCR CDR3 relied on the HTBI primer set. From the multiplex PCR reads, TCRdb called clonotypes with MiXCR, one entry per CDR3 protein. The table shows around 540,000 distinct CDR3 sequences, with about 16% occurring only once. Sample: blood. This sequence originates from a young woman with Graves' ophthalmopathy.

CDR3 loop: CASSDLGQGGSRYF. CDR3 sequence (DNA): TGTGCCAGCAGTGACCTGGGACAGGGGGGGAGTCGGTACTTC. The V gene is TRBV2, the J gene TRBJ2-4; 11 nucleotides agree with TRBD1. V lost 3 bases to trimming and J lost 15 bases; unmatched junction nucleotides: 10. The germline V gene encodes CDR1 SNHLY and CDR2 FYNNEI. This CDR3 region has 14 residues.